The present T cell receptor (beta chain) was sequenced within a study of neoadjuvant anti-PD-1 for oral cavity cancer. As for the study in general: Most patients had three to four biweekly doses of 3 mg/kg nivolumab before resection. Patients without progression got a fourth dose around day 43.

Data came from immunoSEQ multiplex PCR; TCRdb stores just in-frame clones and leaves some out. Seen here are 25,000 or so clones, around 26% observed once, and the top ten hold about 17%. The CDR3 is 14 residues long. V was shortened by 9 bases and J by 2 bases, with 15 bases between the two germline ends. Germline-derived CDR1 and CDR2 are SGHNT and YYREEE (reference sequence). Sample time point: after neoadjuvant nivolumab, at surgical resection. This clone has just a few counts. The starting material was tumor tissue, obtained after nivolumab (anti-PD-1) treatment. The chain has TRBV5-4 and TRBJ2-1, with D maybe TRBD2 (5 bases). This TCR derives from a person aged 35-80 years with oral cavity squamous cell carcinoma. CDR3 amino acids: CATAPGNTYNEQFF. For the CDR3, the DNA is TGTGCCACCGCCCCGGGGAATACCTACAATGAGCAGTTCTTC.